Shown below are 12 T cell receptor beta chains from a single sample sequenced in a study of blood T cell repertoires in COVID-19. Sequencing was performed with immunoSEQ multiplex PCR; in TCRdb, only in-frame clones are kept and a portion is missing. This repertoire shows over 30,000 clones, 85% to 90% found once; its top ten account for 9.5% to 13%. Sequencing input: peripheral blood. These receptors were taken from a man between 65 and 85 years old with acute or convalescent COVID-19.

The chain joins TRBV7-2 to TRBJ2-2; TRBD2 agrees at 9 bases. CDR1 is SGHTA and CDR2 is FQGNSA in the germline V gene. The length of the CDR3 is 16 residues. J was trimmed by 4 bases and V by 4 bases; bases with no gene match: 7. The CDR3 nucleotides are TGTGCCAGCAGCTCGTGGCGGGAGGGCCTCACCGGGGAGCTGTTTTTT. Translation gives CASSSWREGLTGELFF.

The gene calls are TRBV27 and TRBJ2-3; TRBD1 might be the D (6 bases). This CDR3 is built from 15 residues. The germline V and J ends were trimmed by 5 bases and 6 bases, with 18 bases remaining between them. Germline CDR1 reads MNHEY; CDR2 reads SMNVEV (reference sequence). The CDR3 coding sequence is TGTGCCAGCAGTGAAACAGGGTTTCGAGGGGATACGCAGTATTTT. Its protein is CASSETGFRGDTQYF.

The chain joins TRBV4-3 to TRBJ2-3; TRBD2 might be the D (5 bases). V lost 0 bases and J lost 3, with 16 bases in between. The CDR3 has 17 residues. The germline gives CDR1 LGHNA, CDR2 YSLEER. This chain's CDR3 is CASSQDLVSENTDTQYF. The CDR3 bases are TGCGCCAGCAGCCAAGATTTAGTTAGCGAGAATACAGATACGCAGTATTTT.

This sequence joins TRBV7-6 and TRBJ2-7; 9 bases fit TRBD2. The CDR3 contains 16 residues. V lost 2 bases, J lost 4 bases, and 9 bases stayed unmatched. The germline V gene has CDR1 SGHVS and CDR2 FNYEAQ. CDR3 sequence (DNA): TGTGCCAGCAGCTTAAGTGGATTAGCGGGAGAGTACGAGCAGTACTTC. This sequence encodes CASSLSGLAGEYEQYF.

This clone was observed once. The DNA for the CDR3 is TGTGCCAGCGGCCCGACAGGAACCTACGAGCAGTACTTC. This sequence encodes CASGPTGTYEQYF. The chain combines TRBV6-2 or TRBV6-3 with TRBJ2-7; D is possibly TRBD1 (6 bases). There are 13 residues in the CDR3. V lost 8 bases to trimming and J lost 2 bases, with 13 bases between them. The germline V gene encodes CDR1 MNHEY and CDR2 SVGEGT.

The CDR3 reads CASSKRGRGNQPQHF. CDR3 coding DNA: TGTGCCAGCAGCAAAAGGGGGCGAGGCAATCAGCCCCAGCATTTT. The chain employs TRBV21-1 and TRBJ1-5; TRBD1 was called by the table and not checked on the DNA. TRBV21-1 is assigned pseudogene status. The CDR3 consists of 15 residues.

This chain uses TRBV6-5 with TRBJ1-2, with TRBD1 matching 8 bases. This CDR3 is 13 amino acids long. V shed 6 bases and J 5 bases; nucleotides not matched to a gene: 5. Germline loops: CDR1 MNHEY, CDR2 SVGAGI. CDR3 region: CASSRDRFYGYTF. CDR3 in DNA: TGTGCCAGCAGCAGGGACAGGTTTTATGGCTACACCTTC.

This clone has only one observation. This chain links TRBV5-5 with TRBJ1-5; perhaps TRBD1 as D (6 bases). V was shortened by 0 bases and J by 5 bases, with 12 bases between the two germline ends. CDR1 is SGHKS, CDR2 YYEKEE, per germline (reference sequence). This CDR3 is built from 15 residues. The CDR3 is CASSLEGGGHQPQHF. Written as DNA, the CDR3 is TGTGCCAGCAGCTTGGAGGGCGGGGGCCATCAGCCCCAGCATTTT.

The rearrangement links TRBV2 to TRBJ2-2, with D possibly TRBD1 on 6 matching bases. CDR1 is SNHLY, CDR2 FYNNEI, per germline. There are 13 residues in the CDR3. Trimming shortened V by 3 bases and J by 8 bases, and 10 bases separated the two germline ends. The CDR3 coding sequence is TGTGCCAGCAGTGACAGGGGCACAGGGGAGCTGTTTTTT. It yields the protein CASSDRGTGELFF.

V is TRBV18 and J is TRBJ2-3; D might be TRBD2 (5 bases). V gave up 4 bases and J gave up 5 bases, with 7 bases separating them. The CDR3 loop spans 12 amino acids. Per the germline V gene, CDR1 is KGHSH and CDR2 is LQKENI. For the CDR3, the DNA is TGTGCCAGCTCACTCGGGGTAGATACGCAGTATTTT. It encodes CASSLGVDTQYF.

V usage is TRBV19 and J usage is TRBJ2-7; D is possibly TRBD2 (6 bases). Deletions cut 3 bases from V and 3 bases from J, with 39 bases between. CDR1 and CDR2 (germline): LNHDA, SQIVND (reference sequence). The CDR3 spans 23 residues. The CDR3: CASSIRSQFSPRLLRDSFYEQYF. The DNA for the CDR3 is TGTGCCAGTAGTATTCGCAGCCAGTTTTCACCGCGGCTACTCCGGGACTCGTTCTACGAGCAGTACTTC.

This chain connects TRBV6-5 to TRBJ1-2, with 8 bases identical to TRBD1. Germline V gene sequence: CDR1 MNHEY, CDR2 SVGAGI. The CDR3 contains 13 residues. J was trimmed by 8 bases and V by 6 bases; bases with no gene match: 8. CDR3 nucleotides: TGTGCCAGCAGCTCGGACAGGGACGGGGGCTACACCTTC. It codes for CASSSDRDGGYTF.